This passage covers 21 T cell receptor beta chains from one sample sequenced in a study of blood T cells in healthy people across ages. A second about 7 to 12 cycle PCR used barcoded and J-beta primers. TCRdb reprocessed the 5' RACE reads with MiXCR, giving one entry per CDR3 protein. The repertoire consists of about 1.5 million distinct CDR3 sequences, with less than 45% occurring once and the leading ten covering less than 5%. Sequenced sample: blood. The receptors come from a woman in her late teens or twenties in good health.

This sequence joins TRBV9 and TRBJ1-6; D is uncertain. Trimming removed 0 bases at V and 12 bases at J, with 10 bases between. This CDR3 spans 13 amino acids. Per germline, CDR1 SGDLS and CDR2 YYNGEE. The CDR3 is CASSVGSTGPLHF. CDR3 sequence (DNA): TGTGCCAGCAGCGTAGGTTCGACGGGACCCCTCCACTTT. The complete variable domain, with remaining parts taken from reference TRBV9 and TRBJ1-6, reads DSGVTQTPKHLITATGQRVTLRCSPRSGDLSVYWYQQSLDQGLQFLIQYYNGEERAKGNILERFSAQQFPDLHSELNLSSLELGDSALYFCASSVGSTGPLHFGNGTRLTVT.

V is TRBV20-1 and J is TRBJ1-1; D might be TRBD1 (6 bases). CDR3 length: 13 amino acids. The V gene's germline CDR1 is DFQATT and CDR2 SNEGSKA (reference sequence). V was trimmed by 5 bases and J by 1 base, leaving 11 bases between them. DNA of the CDR3: TGCAGTGCTGGCCCGGACAGGAACACTGAAGCTTTCTTT. Protein: CSAGPDRNTEAFF.

In its sample, this clonotype was seen a few times. The chain has TRBV9 and TRBJ2-1, with 12 bases matching TRBD2. The CDR3 has 15 residues. Trimming removed 6 bases from V and 1 base from J; junction bases left unmatched: 2. Germline CDR1 reads SGDLS; CDR2 reads YYNGEE. CDR3: CASTTSGGSYNEQFF. Written as DNA, the CDR3 is TGTGCCAGCACAACTAGCGGGGGGTCCTACAATGAGCAGTTCTTC. The entire variable domain, with the rest obtained from reference TRBV9 and TRBJ2-1, is as follows: DSGVTQTPKHLITATGQRVTLRCSPRSGDLSVYWYQQSLDQGLQFLIQYYNGEERAKGNILERFSAQQFPDLHSELNLSSLELGDSALYFCASTTSGGSYNEQFFGPGTRLTVL.

Regarding this clonotype: Germline and junction disagree at one end, which may indicate a read error. The chain uses TRBV7-8 and TRBJ1-1; perhaps TRBD1 as D (6 bases). This CDR3 region has 15 residues. CDR1 and CDR2 from the germline V gene are SGHVS and FQNEAQ. The CDR3 region has the DNA TGTGTCAGCAGCCGAGTGGACAGACTGAACACTGAAGCTTTCTTT. Protein product: CVSSRVDRLNTEAFF.

The table lists this clonotype with a few counts. This chain connects TRBV12-3 or TRBV12-4 to TRBJ2-1; 9 bases line up with TRBD2. Trimming at V came to 6 bases and at J to 2 bases, leaving 5 bases not matched to a gene. This CDR3 comprises 15 residues. CDR3 sequence: CASRSGTSTYNEQFF. CDR3 in DNA: TGTGCCAGCAGGTCGGGGACTAGCACCTACAATGAGCAGTTCTTC.

This clonotype was found a few times. The chain carries TRBV6-2 or TRBV6-3 and TRBJ2-7; 10 positions match TRBD1. Trimming at V came to 1 base and at J to 2 bases, leaving 2 bases not matched to a gene. CDR1 is MNHEY and CDR2 is SVGEGT in the germline V gene. CDR3 length: 15 residues. CDR3 sequence reads: CASSYYGTGAYEQYF. DNA for the CDR3: TGTGCCAGCAGTTACTACGGGACAGGGGCCTACGAGCAGTACTTC.

V and J are TRBV6-5 and TRBJ1-5; D is perhaps TRBD1 (5 bases). In germline, CDR1 is MNHEY, CDR2 SVGAGI. The CDR3 contains 15 residues. Trimming pared 3 bases from V and 0 bases from J, leaving 9 bases between. This CDR3 reads CASSYSGPSNQPQHF. CDR3 nucleotides: TGTGCCAGCAGTTATTCGGGGCCTAGCAATCAGCCCCAGCATTTT.

The V gene is TRBV5-1, the J gene TRBJ1-1; the D is unclear. The CDR3 runs to 15 residues. Trimming left V 2 bases short and J 1 base short, with 12 bases between. Germline V gives CDR1 SGHRS, CDR2 YFSETQ. DNA of the CDR3: TGCGCCAGCAGCTTATCCCCCTCCCCGAACACTGAAGCTTTCTTT. Its protein is CASSLSPSPNTEAFF.

Here the CDR3 reads CSARAAENYEQYF. DNA for the CDR3: TGCAGTGCTAGGGCGGCGGAAAACTACGAGCAGTACTTC. The V and J genes are TRBV20-1 and TRBJ2-7; no definite D call. The CDR3 length is 13 residues. The ends were cut back, 3 bases at V and 3 bases at J, with 12 bases in the middle. Germline V gives CDR1 DFQATT, CDR2 SNEGSKA (reference sequence).

The table lists this clonotype with a few counts. V usage is TRBV27 and J usage is TRBJ2-5; 11 bases match TRBD2. The CDR3 is 16 residues long. The V segment lost 5 bases and the J segment 2 bases; nucleotides outside the gene matches: 7. CDR1 MNHEY and CDR2 SMNVEV come from the germline V gene (reference sequence). This chain's CDR3 is CASSPRLAGLQETQYF. The CDR3 bases are TGTGCCAGCAGTCCCCGACTAGCGGGACTACAAGAGACCCAGTACTTC.

The gene calls are TRBV20-1 and TRBJ2-1; weak D call: TRBD1 (5 bases). The V gene lost 3 bases and the J gene lost 9 bases, with 18 bases spanning the gap. CDR1 DFQATT and CDR2 SNEGSKA come from the germline V gene (reference sequence). The CDR3 extends over 14 amino acids. The CDR3 DNA reads as TGCAGTGCTAGGGCCGCAGGGTATCTCACTGAGCAGTTCTTC. Protein sequence: CSARAAGYLTEQFF.

The gene calls are TRBV12-3 or TRBV12-4 and TRBJ2-7; 12 nucleotides align to TRBD2. V was pared by 2 bases and J by 7 bases, with 12 bases of the junction left unmatched. There are 17 residues in the CDR3. The CDR3 sequence: CASSLLRLAGGLNEQYF. The DNA of the CDR3 is TGTGCCAGCAGTTTACTTCGGCTAGCGGGGGGGCTTAATGAGCAGTACTTC.

The rearrangement links TRBV5-1 to TRBJ2-5; tentatively, D is TRBD1 (6 bases). There are 13 residues in the CDR3. Trimming removed 4 bases from V and 3 bases from J, with 10 bases in between. In germline, CDR1 is SGHRS, CDR2 YFSETQ. The CDR3 region has the DNA TGCGCCAGCAGCACCTACAGGGAAGAGACCCAGTACTTC. Translation: CASSTYREETQYF.

This chain links TRBV20-1 with TRBJ2-5; D ambiguous. Germline V lookup: CDR1 DFQATT, CDR2 SNEGSKA (reference sequence). This CDR3 has 13 residues. The V gene lost 1 base and the J gene lost 0 bases, with 6 bases spanning the gap. The CDR3 coding sequence is TGCAGTGCTAGAGTATGGTACCAAGAGACCCAGTACTTC. This translates into CSARVWYQETQYF.

This clonotype was seen only a few times. The chain recombines TRBV5-1 with TRBJ2-5; D not certain. Germline values: CDR1 SGHRS, CDR2 YFSETQ. V lost 4 bases to trimming and J lost 11 bases, with 21 bases between them. This CDR3 region has 14 residues. This chain's CDR3 is CASSVSTSYNEQYF. DNA of the CDR3: TGCGCCAGCAGCGTGTCCACCAGCTACAATGAGCAGTACTTC.

The sample holds one count of this clonotype. This chain links TRBV7-2 with TRBJ1-1; D perhaps matches TRBD1 (5 bases). This CDR3 has 15 residues. Germline lookup yields CDR1 SGHTA and CDR2 FQGNSA. V shed 5 bases and J shed 5 bases, with 18 bases lying between them. CDR3 loop: CASSPRQGSGTEAFF. For the CDR3, the DNA is TGTGCCAGCAGCCCTCGGCAGGGTAGTGGGACTGAAGCTTTCTTT.

V gene TRBV6-6 combines with J gene TRBJ2-1; TRBD1 might be the D (6 bases). CDR1 is MNHNY, CDR2 SVGAGI, per germline (reference sequence). The V end lost 7 bases, the J end lost 5 bases, and 15 bases lay between the germline ends. The CDR3 loop spans 14 amino acids. The CDR3 coding sequence is TGTGCCAGCACCTTCAGGGGCAGGGACAATGAGCAGTTCTTC. Translated: CASTFRGRDNEQFF.

This sequence joins TRBV7-9 and TRBJ1-4; 7 bases are shared with TRBD1. The CDR3 sequence is 19 residues long. Germline CDR1 reads SEHNR; CDR2 reads FQNEAQ (reference sequence). V shed 3 bases and J 0 bases; nucleotides not matched to a gene: 13. CDR3 nucleotides: TGTGCCAGCAGCTTTGAGGGGGCGTATTCTTCCGCAACTAATGAAAAACTGTTTTTT. Encoded protein: CASSFEGAYSSATNEKLFF.

This clonotype was counted a few times. The chain links TRBV2 to TRBJ1-5; D might be TRBD1 (6 bases). CDR3 size: 15 residues. Germline CDR1 reads SNHLY; CDR2 reads FYNNEI. Trimming pared 4 bases from V and 2 bases from J, leaving 12 bases between. DNA for the CDR3: TGTGCCAGCAGTGGATTGAGGGGGGGCAATCAGCCCCAGCATTTT. Its protein product is CASSGLRGGNQPQHF.

The V gene is TRBV4-1, the J gene TRBJ2-7; D perhaps matches TRBD1 (6 bases). CDR1 is MGHRA, CDR2 YSYEKL, per germline. This CDR3 is 15 amino acids long. Trimming cost V 3 bases and J 4 bases, with 16 bases left between them. Here the CDR3 reads CASSQSGHAIYEQYF. CDR3 nucleotides: TGCGCCAGCAGCCAGTCGGGACACGCGATTTACGAGCAGTACTTC.

This clonotype was counted a few times. The chain recombines TRBV6-2 or TRBV6-3 with TRBJ2-1, with 12 bases identical to TRBD2. Losses at the gene ends were 5 bases for V and 7 bases for J; bases not matched to a gene: 9. CDR1 and CDR2 (germline): MNHEY, SVGEGT. The CDR3 sequence is 16 residues long. The CDR3 DNA reads as TGTGCCAGCAGTACCGGTTCTAGCGGGAGGGTGAATGAGCAGTTCTTC. Translating it yields CASSTGSSGRVNEQFF.